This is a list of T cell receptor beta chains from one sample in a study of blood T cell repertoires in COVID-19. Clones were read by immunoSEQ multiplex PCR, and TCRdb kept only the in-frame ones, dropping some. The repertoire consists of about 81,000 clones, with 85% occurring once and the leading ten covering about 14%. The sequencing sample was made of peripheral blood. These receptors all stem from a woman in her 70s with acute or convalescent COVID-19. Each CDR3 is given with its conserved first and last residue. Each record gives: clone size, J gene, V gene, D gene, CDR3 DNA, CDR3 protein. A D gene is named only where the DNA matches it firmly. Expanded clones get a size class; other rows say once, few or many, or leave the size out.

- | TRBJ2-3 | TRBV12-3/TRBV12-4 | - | TGTGCCAGCATTCCCAGGGGCACAGATACGCAGTATTTT | CASIPRGTDTQYF
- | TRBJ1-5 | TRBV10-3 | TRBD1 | TGTGCCATCAGTGAGTCGTCGGTGACAGGGGTCAATCAGCCCCAGCATTTT | CAISESSVTGVNQPQHF
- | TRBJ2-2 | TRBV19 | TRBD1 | TGTGCCAGTAAGGTAGACAGGGCGAGCACCGGGGAGCTGTTTTTT | CASKVDRASTGELFF
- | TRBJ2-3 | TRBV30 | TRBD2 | TGTGCCTGGAGTCCGGGACTAGCGGTCGGGAGCACAGATACGCAGTATTTT | CAWSPGLAVGSTDTQYF
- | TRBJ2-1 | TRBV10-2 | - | TGCGCCAGCAGTGCCCCAGGGACACCATACAATGAGCAGTTCTTC | CASSAPGTPYNEQFF
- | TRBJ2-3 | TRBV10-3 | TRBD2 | TGTGCCATCGGATCGACTAGCGGGAGGGCCCGATTCACAGATACGCAGTATTTT | CAIGSTSGRARFTDTQYF
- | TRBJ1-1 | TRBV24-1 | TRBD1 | TGTGCCACCAGTGACCGGGACAGATATGAAGCTTTCTTT | CATSDRDRYEAFF
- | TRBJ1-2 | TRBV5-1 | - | TGCGCCAGCAGCCTCCCGACATATGGCTACACCTTC | CASSLPTYGYTF
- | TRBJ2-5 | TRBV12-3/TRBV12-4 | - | TGTGCCAGCAGTTCAGGGTACCAAGAGACCCAGTACTTC | CASSSGYQETQYF
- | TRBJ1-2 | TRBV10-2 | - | TGCGCCAGCAGTGCAGGATGGGGCTACACCTTC | CASSAGWGYTF
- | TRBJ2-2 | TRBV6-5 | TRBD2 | TGTGCCAGCTCGGCTAGCGGATACACCGGGGAGCTGTTTTTT | CASSASGYTGELFF
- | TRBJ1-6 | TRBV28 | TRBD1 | TGTGCCAGCACCAGGGACAGCAATTCACCCCTCCACTTT | CASTRDSNSPLHF
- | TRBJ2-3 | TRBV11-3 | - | TGTGCCAGCAGCGACGGACACGTCACAGATACGCAGTATTTT | CASSDGHVTDTQYF
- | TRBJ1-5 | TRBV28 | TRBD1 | TGTGCCAGCAGTCCGATCCGAACAGGGGTCTCCCAGCCCCAGCATTTT | CASSPIRTGVSQPQHF
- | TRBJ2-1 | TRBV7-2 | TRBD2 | TGTGCCAGCAGCCCCGGAGCAGGAGCGGGAGGCCACAATGAGCAGTTCTTC | CASSPGAGAGGHNEQFF
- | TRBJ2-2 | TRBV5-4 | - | TGTGCCAGCAGCTTGGACAGGGCCACCGGGGAGCTGTTTTTT | CASSLDRATGELFF
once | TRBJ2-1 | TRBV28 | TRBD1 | TGTGCCAGCCAGCGGGACAGGGGGTTCGATGAGCAGTTCTTC | CASQRDRGFDEQFF
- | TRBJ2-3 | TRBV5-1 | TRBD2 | TGCGCCAGCAGCTCCGGACTAGCGACTAGCACAGATACGCAGTATTTT | CASSSGLATSTDTQYF
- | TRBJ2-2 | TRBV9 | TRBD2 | TGTGCCAGCAGCCTGACTAGCGGGACCCCCGGGGAGCTGTTTTTT | CASSLTSGTPGELFF
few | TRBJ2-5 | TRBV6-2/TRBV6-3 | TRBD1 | TGTGCCAGCAGTTATGAGATAGGGGGCTCACAAGAGACCCAGTACTTC | CASSYEIGGSQETQYF
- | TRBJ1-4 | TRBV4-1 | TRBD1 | TGCGCCAGCAGCCAGACAGGGGCTAAGGACGTAACTAATGAAAAACTGTTTTTT | CASSQTGAKDVTNEKLFF
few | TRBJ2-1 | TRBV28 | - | TGTGCCAGCAGTCCGCCTCAGGGGATAAACAATGAGCAGTTCTTC | CASSPPQGINNEQFF
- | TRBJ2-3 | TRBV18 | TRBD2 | TGTGCCAGCTCACCGGAGGGACTAGCGGGGGGAGATACGCAGTATTTT | CASSPEGLAGGDTQYF
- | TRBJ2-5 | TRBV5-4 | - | TGTGCCAGCAGCGAAACAGGGGACTTCGAAAAGACCCAGTACTTC | CASSETGDFEKTQYF
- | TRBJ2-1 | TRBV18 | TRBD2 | TGTGCCAGCTCACCACCTGGGACCAGCGGGGGGGACAATGAGCAGTTCTTC | CASSPPGTSGGDNEQFF
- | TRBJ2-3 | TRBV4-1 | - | TGCGCCAGCAGCCAAGTCAGAGATACGCAGTATTTT | CASSQVRDTQYF
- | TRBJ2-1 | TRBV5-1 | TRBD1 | TGCGCCAGCAGCTTGGTTGGACAGGGGGCACGAAATGAGCAGTTCTTC | CASSLVGQGARNEQFF
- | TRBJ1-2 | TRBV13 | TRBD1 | TGTGCCAGCACCGAAGGACAGGATGACTATGGCTACACCTTC | CASTEGQDDYGYTF
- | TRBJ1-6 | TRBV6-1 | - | TGTGCCTCAGCTTTTTTAGGAACACTAGGGTCACCCCTCCACTTT | CASAFLGTLGSPLHF
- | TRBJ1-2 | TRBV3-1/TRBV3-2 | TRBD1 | TGTGCCAGCAGCCAACGGGGACAGGGAGCCTATGGCTACACCTTC | CASSQRGQGAYGYTF
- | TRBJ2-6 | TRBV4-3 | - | TGCGCCAGCAGCCAGGGACGGGGGTCTGGGGCCAACGTCCTGACTTTC | CASSQGRGSGANVLTF
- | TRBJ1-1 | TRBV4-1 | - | TGCGCCAGCAGCCAAAAACCGGGACAACTGAACACTGAAGCTTTCTTT | CASSQKPGQLNTEAFF
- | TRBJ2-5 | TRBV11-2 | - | TGTGCCAGACGGGGGTATCGAGAGACCCAGTACTTC | CARRGYRETQYF
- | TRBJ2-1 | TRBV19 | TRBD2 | TGTGCGACAAGTGAGATAGCGGGAGGGCTAGACAATGAGCAGTTCTTC | CATSEIAGGLDNEQFF
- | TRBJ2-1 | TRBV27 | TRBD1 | TGTGCCAGCAGCGTGAAGGGGGCGTTAGGAGGCCACAATGAGCAGTTCTTC | CASSVKGALGGHNEQFF
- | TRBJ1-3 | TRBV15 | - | TGTGCCACCAGCAGAGACCGAGGGACTGTCGGGAGCTCTGGAAACACCATATATTTT | CATSRDRGTVGSSGNTIYF
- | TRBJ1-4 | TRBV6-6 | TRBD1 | TGTGCCAGCAGTTACGACAGGGGGGACCATGAAAAACTGTTTTTT | CASSYDRGDHEKLFF
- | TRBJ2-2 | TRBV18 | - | TGTGCCAGCTCACCATATGAGACTAGTACGGCCGGGGAGCTGTTTTTT | CASSPYETSTAGELFF
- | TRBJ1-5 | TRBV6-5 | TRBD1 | TGTGCCAGCAGTTCCTCCGGGACAGGGACGTTTCAGCCCCAGCATTTT | CASSSSGTGTFQPQHF
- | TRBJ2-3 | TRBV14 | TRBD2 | TGTGCCAGCAGCCTCACTAGCGGGGGTACAGATACGCAGTATTTT | CASSLTSGGTDTQYF
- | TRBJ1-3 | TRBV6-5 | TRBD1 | TGTGCCAGCAGCCAGGGACAGTTCTCTGGAAACACCATATATTTT | CASSQGQFSGNTIYF